These 11 T cell receptor beta chains were all obtained from the same sample, sequenced in a study of T cell repertoires in cytomegalovirus infection. MiXCR, run by TCRdb on the reads, gives a single entry per CDR3 protein. The data show roughly 230,000 distinct CDR3 sequences, with more than 15% seen just once and around half held by the top ten. Sequencing input: CD8+ T cells from PBMCs. The receptors derive from a human donor in good health (CMV status not recorded). Some clones in this sample may be carry-over from other donors' samples.

This clonotype was seen a handful of times. The CDR3 bases are TGTGCCAGCAGTGAAAGGGGCCATTCCTACGAGCAGTACTTC. This gives the protein CASSERGHSYEQYF. The V gene is TRBV6-2 or TRBV6-3, the J gene TRBJ2-7; tentative D call: TRBD1 (5 bases). Germline loops: CDR1 MNHEY, CDR2 SVGEGT. The CDR3 extends over 14 amino acids. With 5 bases removed from V and 1 base from J, the gap between germline ends came to 12 bases.

This clonotype was seen many times. V and J are TRBV7-8 and TRBJ2-5; D remains ambiguous. The V gene's germline CDR1 is SGHVS and CDR2 FQNEAQ. This CDR3 is 16 amino acids long. V dropped 4 bases and J dropped 1 base, with 16 bases sitting between them. Here the CDR3 DNA reads TGTGCCAGCAGCTCTCTCCAAGGGCAGGTCCAAGAGACCCAGTACTTC. Its protein is CASSSLQGQVQETQYF.

The chain carries TRBV6-6 and TRBJ1-2; D not certain. This CDR3 region has 15 residues. CDR1 and CDR2 from the germline V gene are MNHNY and SVGAGI (reference sequence). V was shortened by 2 bases and J by 5 bases, with 15 bases between the two germline ends. CDR3 DNA: TGTGCCAGCAGTTACACCGTAAACAGTCCTTATGGCTACACCTTC. Encoded protein: CASSYTVNSPYGYTF.

This clonotype was seen only a few times. This chain uses TRBV7-9 with TRBJ1-4; TRBD1 agrees at 10 bases. Trimming at V came to 5 bases and at J to 8 bases, leaving 8 bases not matched to a gene. The CDR3 is 15 amino acids. The germline V gene has CDR1 SEHNR and CDR2 FQNEAQ (reference sequence). CDR3 bases: TGTGCCAGCAGCGGTGGAGGGACAGGGGACGAAAAACTGTTTTTT. Encoded protein: CASSGGGTGDEKLFF.

This clonotype was observed a handful of times. The DNA of the CDR3 is TGTGCCAGCAGTCCGACCCTCACAGGGGGTTACTATGGCTACACCTTC. Translated: CASSPTLTGGYYGYTF. This rearrangement joins TRBV28 to TRBJ1-2; the match to TRBD1 covers 8 bases. The CDR3 has 16 residues. Germline values: CDR1 MDHEN, CDR2 SYDVKM. Losses at the gene ends were 5 bases for V and 3 bases for J; bases not matched to a gene: 11.

This clonotype was seen at least ten times. CDR3 in DNA: TGTGCCAGCAGCTTCGAGGCAGGGAGCCCTGGCTACACCTTC. This sequence encodes CASSFEAGSPGYTF. The genes are TRBV7-8 and TRBJ1-2; possibly TRBD1 for D (5 bases). CDR1 is SGHVS and CDR2 is FQNEAQ in the germline V gene. CDR3 size: 14 residues. V lost 3 bases to trimming and J lost 7 bases, with 15 bases between them.

The sample holds a few counts of this clonotype. This chain joins TRBV7-9 and TRBJ1-2; a weak D match, TRBD1 (6 bases). This CDR3 spans 14 amino acids. Between the trimmed V and J ends, which lost 1 base and 8 bases, there was a span of 14 bases. In germline, CDR1 is SEHNR, CDR2 FQNEAQ (reference sequence). The CDR3 protein is CASSLGGQGHGYTF. The CDR3 DNA follows: TGTGCCAGCAGCTTAGGGGGCCAGGGGCACGGCTACACCTTC.

This clonotype was counted ten times or more. The chain joins TRBV12-5 to TRBJ2-5, with D perhaps matching TRBD2 (6 bases). This CDR3 contains 20 residues. Germline V gives CDR1 LGHNT, CDR2 FRNRAP. The V end lost 1 base, the J end lost 4 bases, and 28 bases lay between the germline ends. Here the CDR3 reads CASGLARNTLEAGIIETQYF. The DNA for the CDR3 is TGTGCTAGTGGTTTGGCTCGAAACACGCTCGAGGCGGGGATAATAGAGACCCAGTACTTC. The entire variable domain, with the rest obtained from reference TRBV12-5 and TRBJ2-5, is as follows: DARVTQTPRHKVTEMGQEVTMRCQPILGHNTVFWYRQTMMQGLELLAYFRNRAPLDDSGMPKDRFSAEMPDATLATLKIQPSEPRDSAVYFCASGLARNTLEAGIIETQYFGPGTRLLVL.

This clonotype has ten or more counts. This chain joins TRBV15 and TRBJ1-1, with 9 bases matching TRBD1. V lost 3 bases, J lost 1 base, and 18 bases stayed unmatched. CDR3 size: 20 residues. Germline CDR1 and CDR2: LNHNV and YYDKDF (reference sequence). The CDR3 region is CATSRAKSGTGQGANTEAFF. In DNA, the CDR3 is TGTGCCACCAGCAGGGCTAAATCCGGGACAGGGCAGGGGGCGAACACTGAAGCTTTCTTT.

J is TRBJ1-2 and V is TRBV7-2, with 11 positions matching TRBD1. The CDR3 is 17 residues long. Losses at the gene ends were 6 bases for V and 4 bases for J; bases not matched to a gene: 13. Looked up from germline, CDR1 is SGHTA and CDR2 is FQGNSA. CDR3 sequence (DNA): TGTGCCAGCAGGTCATACCGGGACAGGGGGATCCCCTATGGCTACACCTTC. It encodes CASRSYRDRGIPYGYTF.

The chain combines TRBV20-1 with TRBJ1-1, with a tentative D call TRBD1 (5 bases). The CDR3 extends over 11 amino acids. Trimming removed 6 bases from V and 3 bases from J, with 8 bases in between. From germline, CDR1 is DFQATT and CDR2 SNEGSKA (reference sequence). The CDR3 here is CSAGDYTEAFF. The CDR3 coding sequence is TGCAGTGCGGGGGACTACACTGAAGCTTTCTTT.